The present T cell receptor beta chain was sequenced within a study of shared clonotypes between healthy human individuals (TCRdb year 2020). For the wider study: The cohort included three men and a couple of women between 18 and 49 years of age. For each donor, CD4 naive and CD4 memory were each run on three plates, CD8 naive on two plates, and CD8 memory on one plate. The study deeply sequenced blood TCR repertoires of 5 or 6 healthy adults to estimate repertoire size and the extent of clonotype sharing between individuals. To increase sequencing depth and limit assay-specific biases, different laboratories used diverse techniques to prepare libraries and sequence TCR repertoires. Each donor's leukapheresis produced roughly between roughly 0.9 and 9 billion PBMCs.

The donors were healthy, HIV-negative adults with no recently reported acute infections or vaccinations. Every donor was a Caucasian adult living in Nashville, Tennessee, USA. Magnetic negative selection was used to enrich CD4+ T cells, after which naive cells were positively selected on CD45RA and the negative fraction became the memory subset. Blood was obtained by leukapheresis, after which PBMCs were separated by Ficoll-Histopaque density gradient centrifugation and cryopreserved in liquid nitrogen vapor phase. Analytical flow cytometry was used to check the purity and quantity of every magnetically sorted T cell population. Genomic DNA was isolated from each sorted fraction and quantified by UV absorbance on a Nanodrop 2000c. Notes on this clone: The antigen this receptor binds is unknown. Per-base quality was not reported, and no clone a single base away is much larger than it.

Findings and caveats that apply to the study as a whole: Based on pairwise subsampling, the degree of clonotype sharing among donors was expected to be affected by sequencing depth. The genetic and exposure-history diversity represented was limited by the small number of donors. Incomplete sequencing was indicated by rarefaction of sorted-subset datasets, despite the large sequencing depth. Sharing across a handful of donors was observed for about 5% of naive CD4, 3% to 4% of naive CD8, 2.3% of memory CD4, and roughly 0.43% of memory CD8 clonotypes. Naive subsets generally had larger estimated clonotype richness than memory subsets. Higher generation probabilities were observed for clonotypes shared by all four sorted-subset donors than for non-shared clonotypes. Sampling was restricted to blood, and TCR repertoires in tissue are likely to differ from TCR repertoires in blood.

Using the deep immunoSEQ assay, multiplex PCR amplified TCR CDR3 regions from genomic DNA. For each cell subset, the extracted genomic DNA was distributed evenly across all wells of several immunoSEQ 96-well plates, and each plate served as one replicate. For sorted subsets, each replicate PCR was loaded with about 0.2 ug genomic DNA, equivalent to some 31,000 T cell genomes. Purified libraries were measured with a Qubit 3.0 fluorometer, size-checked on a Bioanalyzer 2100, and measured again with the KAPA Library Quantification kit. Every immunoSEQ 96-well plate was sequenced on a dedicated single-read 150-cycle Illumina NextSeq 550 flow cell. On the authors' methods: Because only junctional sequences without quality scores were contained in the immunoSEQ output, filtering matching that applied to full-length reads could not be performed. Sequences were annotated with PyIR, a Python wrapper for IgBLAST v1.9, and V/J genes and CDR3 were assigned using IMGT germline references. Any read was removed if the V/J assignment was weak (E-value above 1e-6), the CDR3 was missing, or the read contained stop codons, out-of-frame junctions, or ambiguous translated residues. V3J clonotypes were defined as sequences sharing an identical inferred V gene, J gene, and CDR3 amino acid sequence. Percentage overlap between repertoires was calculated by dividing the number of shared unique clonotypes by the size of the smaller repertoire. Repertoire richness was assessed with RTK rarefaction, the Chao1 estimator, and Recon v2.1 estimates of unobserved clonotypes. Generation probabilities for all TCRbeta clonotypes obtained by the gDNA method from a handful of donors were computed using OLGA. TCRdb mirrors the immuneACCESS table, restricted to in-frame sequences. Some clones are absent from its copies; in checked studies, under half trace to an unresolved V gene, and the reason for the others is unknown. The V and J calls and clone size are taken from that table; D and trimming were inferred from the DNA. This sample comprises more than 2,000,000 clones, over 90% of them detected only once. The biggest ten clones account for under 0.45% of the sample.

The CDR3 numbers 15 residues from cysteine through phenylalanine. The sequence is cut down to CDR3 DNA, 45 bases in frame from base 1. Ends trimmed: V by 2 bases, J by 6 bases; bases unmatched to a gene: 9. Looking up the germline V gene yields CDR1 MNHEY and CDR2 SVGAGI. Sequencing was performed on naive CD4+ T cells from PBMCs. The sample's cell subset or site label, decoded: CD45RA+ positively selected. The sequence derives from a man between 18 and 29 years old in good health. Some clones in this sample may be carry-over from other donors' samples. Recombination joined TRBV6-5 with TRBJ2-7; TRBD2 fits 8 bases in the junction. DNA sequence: TGTGCCAGCAGTTACGCGCCAGCGGGAGTTCCCGAGCAGTACTTC. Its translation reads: CASSYAPAGVPEQYF.